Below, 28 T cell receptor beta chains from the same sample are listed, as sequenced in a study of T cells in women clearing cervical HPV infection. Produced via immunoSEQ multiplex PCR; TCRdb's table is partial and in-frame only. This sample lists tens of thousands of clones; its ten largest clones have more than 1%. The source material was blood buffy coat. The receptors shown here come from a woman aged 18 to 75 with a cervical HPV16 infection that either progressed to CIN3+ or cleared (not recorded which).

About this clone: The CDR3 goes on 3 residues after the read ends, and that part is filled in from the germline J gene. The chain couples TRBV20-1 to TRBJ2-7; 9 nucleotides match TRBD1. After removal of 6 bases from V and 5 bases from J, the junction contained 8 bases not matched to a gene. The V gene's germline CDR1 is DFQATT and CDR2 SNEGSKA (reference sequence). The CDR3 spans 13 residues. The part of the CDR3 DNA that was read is TGCAGTGCCCAACCGGGACAGGGAGACGAG. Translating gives CSAQPGQGDE. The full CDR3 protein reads CSAQPGQGDEQYF.

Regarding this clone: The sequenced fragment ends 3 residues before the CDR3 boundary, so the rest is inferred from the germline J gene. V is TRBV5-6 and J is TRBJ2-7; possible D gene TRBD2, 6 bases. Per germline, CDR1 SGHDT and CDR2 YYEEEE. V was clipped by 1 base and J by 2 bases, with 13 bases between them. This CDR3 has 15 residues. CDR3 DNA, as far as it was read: TGTGCCAGCAGCTTGCGCGGTAGCGGAGCCTACGAG. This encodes CASSLRGSGAYE. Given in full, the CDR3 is CASSLRGSGAYEQYF.

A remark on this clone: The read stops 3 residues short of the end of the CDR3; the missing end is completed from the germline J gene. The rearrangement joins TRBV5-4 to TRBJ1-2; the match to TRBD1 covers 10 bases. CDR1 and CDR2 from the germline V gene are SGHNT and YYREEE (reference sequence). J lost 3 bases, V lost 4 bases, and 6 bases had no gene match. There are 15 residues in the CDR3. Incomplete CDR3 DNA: TGTGCCAGCAGCCCCGGGACAGGGGCCCACTATGGC. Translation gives CASSPGTGAHYG. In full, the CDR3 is CASSPGTGAHYGYTF. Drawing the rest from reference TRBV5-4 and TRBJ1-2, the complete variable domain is ETGVTQSPTHLIKTRGQQVTLRCSSQSGHNTVSWYQQALGQGPQFIFQYYREEENGRGNFPPRFSGLQFPNYSSELNVNALELDDSALYLCASSPGTGAHYGYTFGSGTRLTVV.

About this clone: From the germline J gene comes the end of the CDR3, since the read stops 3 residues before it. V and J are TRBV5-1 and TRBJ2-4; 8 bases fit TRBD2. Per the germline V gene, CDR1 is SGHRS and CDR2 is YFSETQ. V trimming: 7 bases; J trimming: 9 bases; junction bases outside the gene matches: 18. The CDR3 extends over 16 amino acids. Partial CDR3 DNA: TGCGCCAGCTCTCCCCCGGGGGGGGCCTCCACGGGCATT. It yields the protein CASSPPGGASTGI. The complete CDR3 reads CASSPPGGASTGIQYF. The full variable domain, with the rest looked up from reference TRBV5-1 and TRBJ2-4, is KAGVTQTPRYLIKTRGQQVTLSCSPISGHRSVSWYQQTPGQGLQFLFEYFSETQRNKGNFPGRFSGRQFSNSRSEMNVSTLELGDSALYLCASSPPGGASTGIQYFGAGTRLSVL.

CDR3: CASSPGTFQDRYTF. The DNA read from the CDR3 is TGTGCCAGCAGCCCAGGGACTTTTCAAGATCGG. V and J are TRBV7-2 and TRBJ1-2; possible D gene TRBD1, 5 bases. Sequencing ends 3 residues short of the CDR3 end; the germline J gene provides the rest. This CDR3 spans 14 amino acids. Germline CDR1 is SGHTA and CDR2 is FQGNSA.

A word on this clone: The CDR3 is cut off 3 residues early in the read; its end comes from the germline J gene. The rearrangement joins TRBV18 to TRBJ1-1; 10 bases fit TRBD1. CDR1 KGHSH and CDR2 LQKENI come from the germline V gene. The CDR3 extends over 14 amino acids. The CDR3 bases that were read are TGTGCCAGCTCCCCCCCGGGACAGGGGAGGGGG. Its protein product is CASSPPGQGRG. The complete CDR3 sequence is CASSPPGQGRGAFF. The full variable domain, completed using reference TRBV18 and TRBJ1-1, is NAGVMQNPRHLVRRRGQEARLRCSPMKGHSHVYWYRQLPEEGLKFMVYLQKENIIDESGMPKERFSAEFPKEGPSILRIQQVVRGDSAAYFCASSPPGQGRGAFFGQGTRLTVV.

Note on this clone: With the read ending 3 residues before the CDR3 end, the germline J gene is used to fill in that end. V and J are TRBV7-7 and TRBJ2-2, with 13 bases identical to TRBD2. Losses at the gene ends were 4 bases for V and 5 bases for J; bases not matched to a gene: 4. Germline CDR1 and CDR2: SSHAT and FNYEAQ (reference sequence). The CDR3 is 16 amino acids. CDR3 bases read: TGTGCCAGCAGCTGGGGACTAGCGGGATCTACCGGGGAG. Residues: CASSWGLAGSTGE. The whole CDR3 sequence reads CASSWGLAGSTGELFF.

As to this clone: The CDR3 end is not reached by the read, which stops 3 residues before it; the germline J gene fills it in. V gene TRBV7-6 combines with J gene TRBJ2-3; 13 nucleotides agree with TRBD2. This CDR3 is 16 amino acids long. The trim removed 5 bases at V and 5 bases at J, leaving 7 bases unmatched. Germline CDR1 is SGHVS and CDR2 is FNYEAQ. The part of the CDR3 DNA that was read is TGTGCCAGCAGCCCCAGACTAGCGGGAGGTGGAGATACG. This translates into CASSPRLAGGGDT. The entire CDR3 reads CASSPRLAGGGDTQYF.

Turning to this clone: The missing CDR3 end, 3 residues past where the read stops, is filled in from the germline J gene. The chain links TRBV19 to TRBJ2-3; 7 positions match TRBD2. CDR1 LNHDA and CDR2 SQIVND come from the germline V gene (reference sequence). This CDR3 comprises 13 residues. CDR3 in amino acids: CATLRGVGETQYF. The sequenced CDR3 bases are TGTGCCACCCTTCGGGGGGTCGGAGAGACG.

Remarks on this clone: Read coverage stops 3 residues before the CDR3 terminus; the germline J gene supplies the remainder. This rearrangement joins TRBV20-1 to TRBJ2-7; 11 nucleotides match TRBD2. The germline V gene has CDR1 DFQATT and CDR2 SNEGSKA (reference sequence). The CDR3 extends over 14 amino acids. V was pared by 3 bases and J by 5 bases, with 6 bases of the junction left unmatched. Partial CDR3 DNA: TGCAGTGCTAGTCTTACTAGCGGGAGAGACGAG. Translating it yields CSASLTSGRDE. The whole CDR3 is CSASLTSGRDEQYF.

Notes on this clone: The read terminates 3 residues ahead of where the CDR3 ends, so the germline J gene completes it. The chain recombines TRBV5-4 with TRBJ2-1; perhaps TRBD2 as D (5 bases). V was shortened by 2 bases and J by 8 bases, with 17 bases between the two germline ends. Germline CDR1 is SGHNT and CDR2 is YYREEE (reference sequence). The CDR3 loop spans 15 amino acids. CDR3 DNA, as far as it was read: TGTGCCAGCAGCTTCAAGCGGTCCGCTGGGGATGAG. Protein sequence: CASSFKRSAGDE. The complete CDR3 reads CASSFKRSAGDEQFF.

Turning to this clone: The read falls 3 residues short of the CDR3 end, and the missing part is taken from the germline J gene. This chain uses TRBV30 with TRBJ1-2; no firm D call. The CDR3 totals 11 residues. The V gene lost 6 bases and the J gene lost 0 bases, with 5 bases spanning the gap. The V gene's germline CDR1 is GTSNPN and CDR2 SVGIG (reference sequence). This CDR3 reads CACNANYGYTF. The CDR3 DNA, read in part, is TGTGCCTGCAATGCTAACTATGGC.

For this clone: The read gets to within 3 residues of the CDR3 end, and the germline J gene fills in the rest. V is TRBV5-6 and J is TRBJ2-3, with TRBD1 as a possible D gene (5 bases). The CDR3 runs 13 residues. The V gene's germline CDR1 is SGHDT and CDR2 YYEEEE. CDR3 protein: CASGRDTKETQYF. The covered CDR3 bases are TGTGCCAGCGGCAGGGATACCAAGGAGACG.

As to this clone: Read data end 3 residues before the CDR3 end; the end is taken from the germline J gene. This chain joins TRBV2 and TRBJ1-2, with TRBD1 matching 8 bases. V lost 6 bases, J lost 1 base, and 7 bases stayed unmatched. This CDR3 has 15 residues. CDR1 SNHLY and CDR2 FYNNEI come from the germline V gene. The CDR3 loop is CASSAGTGYNYGYTF. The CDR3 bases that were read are TGTGCCAGCAGCGCCGGGACAGGTTATAACTATGGC.

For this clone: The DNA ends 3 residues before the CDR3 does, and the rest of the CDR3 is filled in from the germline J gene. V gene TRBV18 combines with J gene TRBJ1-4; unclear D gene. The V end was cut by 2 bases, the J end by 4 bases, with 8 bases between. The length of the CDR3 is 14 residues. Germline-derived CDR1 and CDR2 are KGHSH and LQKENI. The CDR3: CASSPAGNNEKLFF. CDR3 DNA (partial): TGTGCCAGCTCACCAGCAGGAAATAATGAAAAA.

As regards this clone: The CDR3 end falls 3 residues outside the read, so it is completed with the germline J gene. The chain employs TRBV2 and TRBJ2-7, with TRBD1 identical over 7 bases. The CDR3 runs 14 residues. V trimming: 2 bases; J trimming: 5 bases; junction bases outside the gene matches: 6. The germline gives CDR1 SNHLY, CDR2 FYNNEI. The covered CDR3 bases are TGTGCCAGCAGTGAATGGGCAGGGGGACACGAG. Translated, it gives CASSEWAGGHE. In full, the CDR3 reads CASSEWAGGHEQYF.

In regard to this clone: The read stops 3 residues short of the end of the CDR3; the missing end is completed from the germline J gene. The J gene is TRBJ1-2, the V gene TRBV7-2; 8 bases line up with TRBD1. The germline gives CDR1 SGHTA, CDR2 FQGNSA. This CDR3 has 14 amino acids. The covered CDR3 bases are TGTGCCAGCAGCCCCGGACAGGGATTCTACGAC. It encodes CASSPGQGFYD. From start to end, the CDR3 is CASSPGQGFYDYTF.

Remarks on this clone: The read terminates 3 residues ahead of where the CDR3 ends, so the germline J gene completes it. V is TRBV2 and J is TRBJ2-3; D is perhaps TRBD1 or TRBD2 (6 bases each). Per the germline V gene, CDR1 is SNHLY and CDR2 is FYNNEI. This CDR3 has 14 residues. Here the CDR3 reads CASTALQGRETQYF. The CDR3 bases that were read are TGTGCCAGCACCGCCTTACAGGGTCGGGAGACG.

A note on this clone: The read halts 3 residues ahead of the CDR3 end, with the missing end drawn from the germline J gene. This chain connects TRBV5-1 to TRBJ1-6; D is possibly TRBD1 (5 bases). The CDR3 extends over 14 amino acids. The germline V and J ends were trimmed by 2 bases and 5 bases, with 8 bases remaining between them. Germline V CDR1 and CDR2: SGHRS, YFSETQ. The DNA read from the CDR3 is TGCGCCAGCAGCTTACTGACAGATAATTCACCC. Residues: CASSLLTDNSP. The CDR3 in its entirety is CASSLLTDNSPLHF.

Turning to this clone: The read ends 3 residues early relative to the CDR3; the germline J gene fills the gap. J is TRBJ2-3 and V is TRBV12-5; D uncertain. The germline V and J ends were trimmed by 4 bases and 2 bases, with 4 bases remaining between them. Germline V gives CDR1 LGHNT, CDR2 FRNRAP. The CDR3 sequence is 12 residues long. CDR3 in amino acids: CASGSNTDTQYF. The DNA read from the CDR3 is TGTGCTAGTGGTTCCAACACAGATACG.

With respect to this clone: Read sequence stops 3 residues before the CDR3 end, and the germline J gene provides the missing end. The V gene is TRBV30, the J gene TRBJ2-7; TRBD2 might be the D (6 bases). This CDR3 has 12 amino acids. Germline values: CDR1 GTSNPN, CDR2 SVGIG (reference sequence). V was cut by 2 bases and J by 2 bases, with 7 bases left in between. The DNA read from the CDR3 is TGTGCCTGGAGTCGGGGGACCTACGAG. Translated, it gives CAWSRGTYE. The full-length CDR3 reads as CAWSRGTYEQYF.

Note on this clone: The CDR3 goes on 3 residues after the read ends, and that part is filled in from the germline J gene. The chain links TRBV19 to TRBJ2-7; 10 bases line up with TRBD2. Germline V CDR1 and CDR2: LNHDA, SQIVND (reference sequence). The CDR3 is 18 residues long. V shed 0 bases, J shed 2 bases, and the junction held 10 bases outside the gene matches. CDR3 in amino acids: CASSIDHSGTSVTYEQYF. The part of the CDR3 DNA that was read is TGTGCCAGTAGTATAGATCATTCTGGGACTAGCGTGACCTACGAG.

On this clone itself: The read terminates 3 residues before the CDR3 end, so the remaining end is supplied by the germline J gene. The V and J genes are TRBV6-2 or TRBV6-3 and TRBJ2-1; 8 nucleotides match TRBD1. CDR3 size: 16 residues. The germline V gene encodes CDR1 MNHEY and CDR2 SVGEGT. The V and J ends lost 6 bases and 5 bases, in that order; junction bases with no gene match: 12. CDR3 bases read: TGTGCCAGCAGCCCCGCGGGGTTGGGACAGGACAATGAG. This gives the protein CASSPAGLGQDNE. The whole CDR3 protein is CASSPAGLGQDNEQFF.

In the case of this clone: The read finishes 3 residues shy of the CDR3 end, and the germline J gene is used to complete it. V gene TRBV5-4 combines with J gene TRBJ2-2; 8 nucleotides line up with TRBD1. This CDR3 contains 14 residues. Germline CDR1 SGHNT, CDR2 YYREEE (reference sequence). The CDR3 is CASSHRDRPEKLFF. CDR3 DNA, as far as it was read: TGTGCCAGCAGCCACCGGGACAGGCCTGAAAAG. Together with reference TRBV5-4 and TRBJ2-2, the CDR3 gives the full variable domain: ETGVTQSPTHLIKTRGQQVTLRCSSQSGHNTVSWYQQALGQGPQFIFQYYREEENGRGNFPPRFSGLQFPNYSSELNVNALELDDSALYLCASSHRDRPEKLFFGEGSRLTVL.

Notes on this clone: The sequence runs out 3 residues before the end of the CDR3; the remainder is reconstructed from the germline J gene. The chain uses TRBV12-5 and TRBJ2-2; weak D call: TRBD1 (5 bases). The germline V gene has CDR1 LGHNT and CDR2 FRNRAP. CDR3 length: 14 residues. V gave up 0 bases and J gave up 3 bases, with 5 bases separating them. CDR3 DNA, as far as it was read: TGTGCTAGTGGTTTGGTAGGGGACACCGGGGAG. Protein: CASGLVGDTGE. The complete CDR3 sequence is CASGLVGDTGELFF.

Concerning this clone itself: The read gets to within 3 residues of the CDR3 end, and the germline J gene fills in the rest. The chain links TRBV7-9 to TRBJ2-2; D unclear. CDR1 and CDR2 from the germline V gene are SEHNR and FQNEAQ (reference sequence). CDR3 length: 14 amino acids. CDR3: CASSFGSYNSPLFF. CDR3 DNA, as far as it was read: TGTGCCAGCAGCTTCGGGTCCTATAATTCACCG. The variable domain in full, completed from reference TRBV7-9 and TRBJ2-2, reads DTGVSQNPRHKITKRGQNVTFRCDPISEHNRLYWYRQTLGQGPEFLTYFQNEAQLEKSRLLSDRFSAERPKGSFSTLEIQRTEQGDSAMYLCASSFGSYNSPLFFGEGSRLTVL.

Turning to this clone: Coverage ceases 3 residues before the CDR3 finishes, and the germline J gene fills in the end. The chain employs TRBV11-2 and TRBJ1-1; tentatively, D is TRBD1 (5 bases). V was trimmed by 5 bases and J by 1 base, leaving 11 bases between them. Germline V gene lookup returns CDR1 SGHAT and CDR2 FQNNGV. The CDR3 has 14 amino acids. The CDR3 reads CASSPYRRNTEAFF. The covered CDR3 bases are TGTGCCAGCAGCCCGTACAGGAGGAACACTGAA.

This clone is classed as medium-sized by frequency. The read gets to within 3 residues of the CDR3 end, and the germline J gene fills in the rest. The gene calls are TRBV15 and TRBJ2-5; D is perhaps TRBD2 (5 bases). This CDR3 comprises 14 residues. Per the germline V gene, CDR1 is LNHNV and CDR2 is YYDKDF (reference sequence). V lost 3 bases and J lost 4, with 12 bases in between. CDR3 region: CATSSRGGRETQYF. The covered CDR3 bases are TGTGCCACCAGCAGTAGAGGCGGGCGAGAGACC.